This entry lists 20 T cell receptor beta chains sequenced from one sample in a study of CD4 T cells in relation to SARS-CoV-2 and coronaviruses. CD4+ T cells from unexposed donors were obtained before the COVID-19 pandemic (2011-2018). The cells were cultured for 10 days before CD4+ T cells were isolated. Profiled with immunoSEQ multiplex PCR; TCRdb holds only in-frame clones, not every one. The table records 20,000 to 30,000 clones, 73% of them present only once. Their specific antigens are unknown. Specimen: CD4+ T cells from PBMCs, cultured in vitro. The source is a human donor in good health.

The V gene is TRBV9, the J gene TRBJ2-7, with 7 positions matching TRBD1. The germline V gene encodes CDR1 SGDLS and CDR2 YYNGEE. The CDR3 loop spans 14 amino acids. V shed 3 bases and J 5 bases; nucleotides not matched to a gene: 8. The CDR3 is CASSAETGTDEQYF. The DNA of the CDR3 is TGTGCCAGCAGCGCAGAGACCGGGACAGACGAGCAGTACTTC.

The gene calls are TRBV30 and TRBJ1-3; D not certain. Germline CDR1 and CDR2: GTSNPN and SVGIG (reference sequence). V gave up 4 bases and J gave up 0 bases, with 10 bases separating them. The CDR3 runs to 14 residues. For the CDR3, the DNA is TGTGCCTGGACTGTATTCCACTCTGGAAACACCATATATTTT. This gives the protein CAWTVFHSGNTIYF.

The chain employs TRBV5-5 and TRBJ1-5; D is possibly TRBD1 (5 bases). The CDR3 loop spans 15 amino acids. Trimming left V 0 bases short and J 0 bases short, with 7 bases between. Germline CDR1 SGHKS, CDR2 YYEKEE (reference sequence). The CDR3 sequence: CASSLEGHSNQPQHF. The CDR3 region has the DNA TGTGCCAGCAGCTTGGAGGGGCATAGCAATCAGCCCCAGCATTTT.

This clone is classed as medium-sized. The V gene is TRBV4-3, the J gene TRBJ1-2, with D possibly TRBD1 on 6 matching bases. V was cut by 0 bases and J by 4 bases, with 9 bases left in between. CDR3 length: 14 amino acids. Germline assignment: CDR1 LGHNA and CDR2 YSLEER. This CDR3 is CASSQDAGVYGYTF. The CDR3 coding sequence is TGCGCCAGCAGCCAAGATGCAGGGGTCTATGGCTACACCTTC.

The chain has TRBV29-1 and TRBJ1-4; D not resolved. The length of the CDR3 is 14 residues. Trimming shortened V by 2 bases and J by 5 bases, and 12 bases separated the two germline ends. The germline V gene has CDR1 SQVTM and CDR2 ANQGSEA. CDR3: CSVESPGANEKLFF. DNA for the CDR3: TGCAGCGTTGAATCGCCAGGCGCGAATGAAAAACTGTTTTTT.

CDR3 sequence reads: CASRDLGGSLPDTQYF. The CDR3 DNA is TGTGCCAGCAGGGATCTAGGCGGGAGTCTTCCAGATACGCAGTATTTT. J is TRBJ2-3 and V is TRBV11-1; 7 nucleotides align to TRBD2. J was trimmed by 4 bases and V by 6 bases; bases with no gene match: 13. Looked up from germline, CDR1 is SGHAT and CDR2 is FQDESV (reference sequence). The length of the CDR3 is 16 residues. The whole variable domain, filled in from reference TRBV11-1 and TRBJ2-3, reads EAEVAQSPRYKITEKSQAVAFWCDPISGHATLYWYRQILGQGPELLVQFQDESVVDDSQLPKDRFSAERLKGVDSTLKIQPAELGDSAMYLCASRDLGGSLPDTQYFGPGTRLTVL.

This sequence joins TRBV7-9 and TRBJ1-4; 7 bases match TRBD1. The CDR3 covers 12 residues. Germline V lookup: CDR1 SEHNR, CDR2 FQNEAQ (reference sequence). The trim removed 10 bases at V and 7 bases at J, leaving 6 bases unmatched. The CDR3 is CAIDRAGEKLFF. The CDR3 region has the DNA TGTGCCATCGACAGGGCGGGTGAAAAACTGTTTTTT.

V is TRBV5-4 and J is TRBJ2-3; 7 bases are shared with TRBD2. V trimming: 1 base; J trimming: 1 base; junction bases outside the gene matches: 3. This CDR3 is 15 amino acids long. From germline, CDR1 is SGHNT and CDR2 YYREEE (reference sequence). The chain's CDR3 is CASSLLSGGTDTQYF. The CDR3 nucleotides are TGTGCCAGCAGCTTGTTAAGCGGGGGCACAGATACGCAGTATTTT.

V and J are TRBV7-2 and TRBJ2-7, with a tentative D call TRBD1 (6 bases). Trimming removed 5 bases at V and 5 bases at J, with 19 bases between. CDR1 is SGHTA, CDR2 FQGNSA, per germline. This CDR3 is built from 15 residues. The CDR3 nucleotides read TGTGCCAGCAGCCCCCAGGACAGCCTAAGGAACGAGCAGTACTTC. This sequence encodes CASSPQDSLRNEQYF.

The chain is built from TRBV6-2 or TRBV6-3 and TRBJ1-4, with D unclear. Germline V gives CDR1 MNHEY, CDR2 SVGEGT. The CDR3 contains 15 residues. V was clipped by 6 bases and J by 0 bases, with 11 bases between them. CDR3 bases: TGTGCCAGCAGCCGACGGACTGCAACTAATGAAAAACTGTTTTTT. Protein: CASSRRTATNEKLFF.

In DNA form, the CDR3 reads TGTGCCAGCAGCCAAGATATGGAGGGCAATCAGCCCCAGCATTTT. It yields the protein CASSQDMEGNQPQHF. This chain joins TRBV3-1 (or the pseudogene TRBV3-2) and TRBJ1-5, with no clear D. This CDR3 has 15 residues. Germline V gene lookup returns CDR1 LGHDT and CDR2 YNNKEL (reference sequence). V was pared by 0 bases and J by 2 bases, with 8 bases between.

This rearrangement joins TRBV6-5 to TRBJ2-5, with a weak D call TRBD1 (5 bases). The V gene's germline CDR1 is MNHEY and CDR2 SVGAGI. The length of the CDR3 is 13 residues. V gave up 6 bases and J gave up 5 bases, with 13 bases separating them. DNA of the CDR3: TGTGCCAGCAGCCCAGACAGAGCGGAGACCCAGTACTTC. Amino acids: CASSPDRAETQYF.

The genes are TRBV6-2 or TRBV6-3 and TRBJ2-7, with D perhaps TRBD1 (6 bases). The length of the CDR3 is 14 residues. V was pared by 5 bases and J by 0 bases, with 11 bases between. Germline V lookup: CDR1 MNHEY, CDR2 SVGEGT. The CDR3 is CASSRGTPSYEQYF. The DNA of the CDR3 is TGTGCCAGCAGTAGGGGGACACCCTCCTACGAGCAGTACTTC.

This chain links TRBV29-1 with TRBJ1-2; D is ambiguous. V lost 8 bases and J 4 bases, leaving 17 bases between the germline ends. The germline V gene encodes CDR1 SQVTM and CDR2 ANQGSEA. CDR3 length: 13 residues. The CDR3 nucleotides are TGCAGCCTACGACCGGATTCCGGCTATGGCTACACCTTC. Amino acids: CSLRPDSGYGYTF.

The chain links TRBV6-2 or TRBV6-3 to TRBJ2-7; 12 nucleotides agree with TRBD2. The V gene's germline CDR1 is MNHEY and CDR2 SVGEGT. The CDR3 runs to 15 residues. V trimming: 5 bases; J trimming: 4 bases; junction bases outside the gene matches: 6. CDR3 nucleotides: TGTGCCAGCAGTCCGGGACTAGCGGGCGCGTACGAGCAGTACTTC. It is translated as CASSPGLAGAYEQYF.

The J gene is TRBJ2-5, the V gene TRBV7-9; D is unresolved. The CDR3 contains 12 residues. V shed 2 bases and J shed 4 bases, with 5 bases lying between them. Germline CDR1 and CDR2: SEHNR and FQNEAQ (reference sequence). CDR3 region: CASSLNRETQYF. The CDR3, as DNA: TGTGCCAGCAGCTTAAACCGAGAGACCCAGTACTTC.

V is TRBV7-2 and J is TRBJ1-5; D is possibly TRBD1 (5 bases). Germline values: CDR1 SGHTA, CDR2 FQGNSA. The CDR3 covers 17 residues. Trimming removed 5 bases at V and 9 bases at J, with 26 bases between. The CDR3: CASSPFGEGPPQTPQHF. In DNA form, the CDR3 reads TGTGCCAGCAGCCCCTTTGGGGAGGGGCCACCTCAAACGCCCCAGCATTTT.

The J gene is TRBJ1-5, the V gene TRBV19, with TRBD1 identical over 7 bases. The CDR3 contains 14 residues. Germline V gives CDR1 LNHDA, CDR2 SQIVND (reference sequence). The J segment lost 5 bases and the V segment lost 6 bases, leaving 7 bases of the junction unmatched. The CDR3 loop reads CASSMTGSHQPQHF. Written as DNA, the CDR3 is TGTGCCAGTAGCATGACAGGGTCCCATCAGCCCCAGCATTTT.

This rearrangement joins TRBV7-2 to TRBJ1-3; D perhaps matches TRBD1 (5 bases). Germline-derived CDR1 and CDR2 are SGHTA and FQGNSA. This CDR3 is 13 amino acids long. V was cut by 4 bases and J by 2 bases, with 6 bases left in between. The CDR3 DNA follows: TGTGCCAGCAGCTCAGGGACTGGAAACACCATATATTTT. Amino acid sequence: CASSSGTGNTIYF.

This clone was found a few times. V gene TRBV4-3 combines with J gene TRBJ2-3, with 16 positions matching TRBD2. V dropped 3 bases and J dropped 1; count of bases not matched to a gene: 4. There are 18 residues in the CDR3. Germline V gene data show CDR1 as LGHNA and CDR2 as YSLEER. CDR3 in amino acids: CASSHGTSGGAGTDTQYF. The CDR3 DNA follows: TGCGCCAGCAGCCATGGGACTAGCGGGGGGGCCGGCACAGATACGCAGTATTTT.